The rows below give T cell receptor beta chains drawn from one sample of a study of cytomegalovirus exposure and HLA in healthy donors. Clones were sequenced by immunoSEQ multiplex PCR, and TCRdb holds only the in-frame ones, with some missing. This sample has about 120,000 clones, with under 80% found just once. The sequenced sample consisted of PBMCs. The receptors stem from a man in his 60s in good health and CMV-seropositive. Both conserved end residues are part of each CDR3. The D gene is left open where the match is weak. The size entry is marked missing in some rows and otherwise reads once, few, many or a size class.

D,J,V,size,CDR3,DNA
TRBD2,TRBJ2-3,TRBV7-3,-,CASSLKPGLDRTDTQYF,TGTGCCAGCAGCTTAAAGCCGGGACTAGATAGGACAGATACGCAGTATTTT
-,TRBJ2-4,TRBV30,-,CAWSVGGNIQYF,TGTGCCTGGAGTGTAGGAGGGAACATTCAGTACTTC
-,TRBJ2-1,TRBV7-9,-,CSSSLRSGQSYNEQFF,TGTTCCAGCAGCTTAAGGTCCGGACAGTCCTACAATGAGCAGTTCTTC
TRBD1,TRBJ2-1,TRBV5-1,few,CASSLGGQGAEEQFF,TGCGCCAGCAGCTTGGGGGGACAGGGGGCAGAGGAGCAGTTCTTC
-,TRBJ2-7,TRBV6-6,few,CASSYYDGAGEQYF,TGTGCCAGCAGTTACTATGACGGAGCGGGCGAGCAGTACTTC
-,TRBJ2-7,TRBV11-2,once,CASSLGRGTYEQYF,TGTGCCAGCAGCTTAGGCAGGGGTACCTACGAGCAGTACTTC
-,TRBJ2-2,TRBV27,-,CASSLRDAAYTGELFF,TGTGCCAGCAGTTTACGCGACGCGGCGTACACCGGGGAGCTGTTTTTT
-,TRBJ1-5,TRBV6-1,few,CASSASGQNNQPQHF,TGTGCCAGCAGTGCCTCCGGACAGAACAATCAGCCCCAGCATTTT
TRBD2,TRBJ2-7,TRBV27,-,CASSLLGGNQQQYF,TGTGCCAGCAGTTTATTGGGGGGGAATCAGCAGCAGTACTTC
TRBD1,TRBJ1-1,TRBV5-1,-,CASSWGQDTEAFF,TGCGCCAGCAGCTGGGGACAGGACACTGAAGCTTTCTTT
-,TRBJ1-2,TRBV7-2,-,CASSSQGSLYGYTF,TGTGCCAGCAGCTCACAGGGCAGTCTCTATGGCTACACCTTC
TRBD1,TRBJ2-7,TRBV5-1,-,CASSLASGQHYEQYF,TGCGCCAGCAGCTTGGCCTCGGGACAGCACTACGAGCAGTACTTC
TRBD1,TRBJ1-2,TRBV28,-,CASSLGQYGYTF,TGTGCCAGCAGTTTGGGACAGTATGGCTACACCTTC
-,TRBJ2-5,TRBV2,-,CASSRQSETQYF,TGTGCCAGCAGTCGACAGTCGGAGACCCAGTACTTC
TRBD1,TRBJ2-3,TRBV6-1,-,CASSPGTGFSDTQYF,TGTGCCAGCAGCCCCGGGACAGGGTTTTCGGATACGCAGTATTTT
TRBD1,TRBJ1-2,TRBV9,-,CASSLQPTSGQGYGYTF,TGTGCCAGCAGCCTACAGCCGACCAGCGGACAGGGCTATGGCTACACCTTC
TRBD1,TRBJ1-4,TRBV4-1,once,CASSQVGTGGEKLFF,TGCGCCAGCAGCCAAGTAGGGACAGGGGGTGAAAAACTGTTTTTT
-,TRBJ2-5,TRBV6-5,-,CASSYLQAGETQYF,TGTGCCAGCAGTTACCTCCAGGCTGGGGAGACCCAGTACTTC
TRBD1,TRBJ2-7,TRBV30,-,CAWSPGTGFYEQYF,TGTGCCTGGAGTCCCGGGACAGGGTTTTACGAGCAGTACTTC
TRBD1,TRBJ1-6,TRBV7-8,-,CASSLARGQGATLHF,TGTGCCAGCAGCTTAGCGAGAGGCCAGGGGGCGACCCTCCACTTT
TRBD1,TRBJ2-1,TRBV6-6,-,CASSSYRGGWNNEQFF,TGTGCCAGCAGCTCCTACAGAGGGGGCTGGAACAATGAGCAGTTCTTC
TRBD2,TRBJ2-3,TRBV29-1,-,CSVEGTSGDYTDTQYF,TGCAGCGTTGAAGGGACTAGCGGGGACTACACAGATACGCAGTATTTT
TRBD1,TRBJ2-1,TRBV2,-,CASSEETGTYNEQFF,TGTGCCAGCAGTGAAGAGACAGGGACCTACAATGAGCAGTTCTTC
TRBD2,TRBJ2-1,TRBV6-5,-,CASGWVERGGEQFF,TGTGCCAGCGGTTGGGTGGAGCGGGGAGGTGAGCAGTTCTTC
-,TRBJ2-2,TRBV28,-,CASSSTLTTTGELFF,TGTGCCAGCAGTTCTACTCTTACCACCACCGGGGAGCTGTTTTTT
TRBD2,TRBJ2-7,TRBV5-1,-,CASSLVTSGFDEQYF,TGCGCCAGCAGCTTGGTTACTAGCGGGTTCGACGAGCAGTACTTC
TRBD2,TRBJ2-1,TRBV7-8,-,CASSLAGGPYNEQFF,TGTGCCAGCAGCCTAGCGGGGGGGCCTTACAATGAGCAGTTCTTC
-,TRBJ2-1,TRBV5-4,-,CASSLSGQDEQFF,TGTGCCAGCAGCTTGAGTGGGCAGGATGAGCAGTTCTTC
TRBD1,TRBJ2-7,TRBV9,-,CASSVSPHGQGRQNEQYF,TGTGCCAGCAGCGTAAGCCCCCACGGACAGGGTCGACAAAACGAGCAGTACTTC
TRBD2,TRBJ2-7,TRBV9,-,CASSSGLAGSTYEQYF,TGTGCCAGCAGCTCCGGACTAGCGGGTTCTACCTACGAGCAGTACTTC
TRBD2,TRBJ2-7,TRBV27,-,CASSLASGYEQYF,TGTGCCAGCAGTTTAGCTAGCGGGTACGAGCAGTACTTC
-,TRBJ2-7,TRBV6-1,-,CASSEAPSYEQYF,TGTGCCAGCAGCGAGGCCCCCTCCTACGAGCAGTACTTC
-,TRBJ1-5,TRBV18,-,CASSPKEGGNQPQHF,TGTGCCAGCTCCCCCAAGGAAGGAGGCAATCAGCCCCAGCATTTT
TRBD2,TRBJ2-7,TRBV9,-,CASSQLAGGRYEQYF,TGTGCCAGCAGCCAACTAGCGGGAGGACGGTACGAGCAGTACTTC
TRBD1,TRBJ1-2,TRBV7-9,once,CASTPGQGIQGEVTF,TGTGCCAGCACCCCGGGACAGGGTATACAGGGTGAGGTCACCTTC
TRBD1,TRBJ2-1,TRBV9,-,CASSITGGPYNEQFF,TGTGCCAGCAGCATAACAGGGGGGCCCTACAATGAGCAGTTCTTC
-,TRBJ1-1,TRBV6-1,-,CASIFRQAEAFF,TGTGCCAGCATTTTCAGACAGGCAGAAGCTTTCTTT
TRBD1,TRBJ1-2,TRBV6-5,-,CASSYLGQGEVYGYTF,TGTGCCAGCAGCTACTTGGGACAGGGGGAGGTCTATGGCTACACCTTC
TRBD2,TRBJ2-2,TRBV9,-,CASSSPRGDGELFF,TGTGCCAGCAGCTCCCCCCGGGGGGACGGGGAGCTGTTTTTT
TRBD2,TRBJ2-1,TRBV7-3,-,CASSSVAGVGNEQFF,TGTGCCAGCAGCTCCGTAGCGGGAGTCGGCAATGAGCAGTTCTTC
TRBD1,TRBJ1-4,TRBV4-1,few,CASSRAQGEKLFF,TGCGCCAGCAGTCGAGCACAGGGGGAAAAACTGTTTTTT
-,TRBJ2-1,TRBV11-3,-,CASSLAGNEQFF,TGTGCCAGCAGCTTAGCGGGCAATGAGCAGTTCTTC
TRBD1,TRBJ1-1,TRBV11-2,-,CASSRPGTGPMNTEAFF,TGTGCCAGCAGCCGACCGGGGACAGGGCCCATGAACACTGAAGCTTTCTTT
TRBD1,TRBJ1-1,TRBV7-3,-,CASSLIGQVNTEAFF,TGTGCCAGCAGCTTAATCGGACAGGTGAACACTGAAGCTTTCTTT
TRBD2,TRBJ2-1,TRBV10-1,-,CASSEPSPGLAYNEQFF,TGCGCCAGCAGTGAACCTTCCCCGGGACTAGCGTACAATGAGCAGTTCTTC
-,TRBJ2-7,TRBV28,-,CASNQMYEQYF,TGTGCCAGCAACCAGATGTACGAGCAGTACTTC
-,TRBJ2-5,TRBV7-2,few,CASSYPGWGSQETQYF,TGTGCCAGCAGTTATCCCGGGTGGGGCAGCCAAGAGACCCAGTACTTC
-,TRBJ1-1,TRBV4-1,-,CASSQGGSPSAFF,TGCGCCAGCAGCCAAGGAGGCTCCCCGAGCGCTTTCTTT
-,TRBJ2-4,TRBV19,-,CASSTEGRGDAKNIQYF,TGTGCCAGTAGTACTGAAGGCAGGGGTGATGCCAAAAACATTCAGTACTTC
TRBD1,TRBJ1-1,TRBV19,-,CASSIKGPTGMTEAFF,TGTGCCAGTAGTATAAAAGGCCCGACAGGGATGACTGAAGCTTTCTTT
-,TRBJ1-5,TRBV5-5,few,CASSPGRNQPQHF,TGTGCCAGCAGCCCTGGGCGCAATCAGCCCCAGCATTTT
-,TRBJ2-6,TRBV2,few,CASRRSSGANVLTF,TGTGCCAGCAGACGTAGCTCTGGGGCCAACGTCCTGACTTTC
-,TRBJ1-2,TRBV10-3,-,CAISENRRDYGYTF,TGTGCCATCAGTGAGAATCGGCGGGACTATGGCTACACCTTC
TRBD2,TRBJ2-1,TRBV9,-,CASSTGTSGSYNEQFF,TGTGCCAGCAGCACCGGGACTAGCGGCTCCTACAATGAGCAGTTCTTC
TRBD2,TRBJ2-7,TRBV10-1,few,CASSARTSGRNPYEQYF,TGCGCCAGCAGTGCACGGACTAGCGGGAGGAACCCCTACGAGCAGTACTTC